The 15 T cell receptor beta chains in this list originate from one sample, sequenced in a study of CD8 T cells in Susac syndrome. Random hexamers primed reverse transcription of about 0.45 to 1 ug RNA. TCRdb independently ran MiXCR on the immunoSEQ multiplex PCR reads; one entry per CDR3 protein. The sample carries roughly 250,000 distinct CDR3 sequences, almost 97% recorded once. Material: CD4+ T cells from PBMCs. These TCRs come from a human donor with Susac syndrome.

This chain connects TRBV5-4 to TRBJ2-6; the match to TRBD1 covers 8 bases. The junction had 8 bases not matched to a gene; V was cut back by 6 bases and J by 0 bases. CDR1 SGHNT and CDR2 YYREEE come from the germline V gene (reference sequence). The CDR3 extends over 17 amino acids. The CDR3 sequence is CASTYSTGDSGANVLTF. The CDR3 nucleotides are TGTGCCAGCACTTACTCGACAGGGGACTCTGGGGCCAACGTCCTGACTTTC.

The chain links TRBV21-1 to TRBJ1-2. TRBV21-1 is recorded as a pseudogene. This CDR3 has 12 residues. The chain's CDR3 is CAGPGGSCGYTF. As DNA, the CDR3 is TGTGCCGGCCCGGGAGGGTCGTGTGGCTACACCTTC.

V gene TRBV12-3 or TRBV12-4 combines with J gene TRBJ1-1; D may be TRBD1 (6 bases). The CDR3 contains 12 residues. With 6 bases removed from V and 6 bases from J, the gap between germline ends came to 11 bases. The CDR3 here is CASRREGAEAFF. The CDR3, as DNA: TGTGCCAGCAGAAGGGAGGGGGCTGAAGCTTTCTTT.

The J gene is TRBJ2-7, the V gene TRBV4-1; maybe TRBD1 (7 bases). The CDR3 is 16 amino acids. Trimming left V 0 bases short and J 9 bases short, with 21 bases between. CDR1 is MGHRA, CDR2 YSYEKL, per germline. For the CDR3, the DNA is TGCGCCAGCAGCCAAGATTCGGAGGGGGCCGGCACCGGGCAGTACTTC. This codes for CASSQDSEGAGTGQYF.

V gene TRBV29-1 combines with J gene TRBJ1-2; 10 bases align to TRBD1. The junction had 5 bases not matched to a gene; V was cut back by 4 bases and J by 6 bases. Germline loops: CDR1 SQVTM, CDR2 ANQGSEA. The CDR3 is made up of 13 amino acids. Here the CDR3 DNA reads TGCAGCGTTGCGACAGGGGGCAGGGATGGCTACACCTTC. Its protein product is CSVATGGRDGYTF.

J is TRBJ2-7 and V is TRBV7-9; tentative D call: TRBD1 (5 bases). Germline CDR1 and CDR2: SEHNR and FQNEAQ (reference sequence). The CDR3 has 14 residues. V was trimmed by 5 bases and J by 1 base, leaving 12 bases between them. The CDR3 reads CASSADRVSYEQYF. CDR3 in DNA: TGTGCCAGCAGCGCCGACAGAGTATCCTACGAGCAGTACTTC.

The J gene is TRBJ2-3, the V gene TRBV29-1; TRBD1 matches at 9 bases. Trimming removed 7 bases from V and 3 bases from J; junction bases left unmatched: 5. The germline V gene encodes CDR1 SQVTM and CDR2 ANQGSEA. The CDR3 covers 13 residues. The CDR3 region is CSARDRATDTQYF. In DNA form, the CDR3 reads TGCAGCGCACGGGACAGGGCGACAGATACGCAGTATTTT.

V gene TRBV4-1 combines with J gene TRBJ2-2, with 8 bases that match TRBD2. CDR1 MGHRA and CDR2 YSYEKL come from the germline V gene. The CDR3 length is 18 residues. With V trimmed by 4 bases and J by 4 bases, 14 bases remained unmatched. CDR3 amino acids: CASSPPGLVGSITGELFF. The CDR3 DNA reads as TGCGCCAGCAGCCCGCCGGGACTAGTTGGCAGTATCACCGGGGAGCTGTTTTTT.

The chain recombines TRBV3-1 with TRBJ2-6; D gene ambiguous. The CDR3 has 15 residues. The germline V gene has CDR1 LGHDT and CDR2 YNNKEL (reference sequence). Deletions cut 5 bases from V and 0 bases from J, with 8 bases between. The CDR3 DNA is TGTGCCAGCAGCTCCGGCCCCTCTGGGGCCAACGTCCTGACTTTC. Translated, it gives CASSSGPSGANVLTF. The entire variable domain, with the rest obtained from reference TRBV3-1 and TRBJ2-6, is as follows: DTAVSQTPKYLVTQMGNDKSIKCEQNLGHDTMYWYKQDSKKFLKIMFSYNNKELIINETVPNRFSPKSPDKAHLNLHINSLELGDSAVYFCASSSGPSGANVLTFGAGSRLTVL.

The rearrangement uses TRBV20-1 and TRBJ1-5; D is uncertain. In germline, CDR1 is DFQATT, CDR2 SNEGSKA (reference sequence). The CDR3 sequence is 15 residues long. Trimming stripped 1 base from V and 2 bases from J, with 12 bases between. For the CDR3, the DNA is TGCAGTGCTAGAGTGAAGGGAGCAGGCAATCAGCCCCAGCATTTT. Translation gives CSARVKGAGNQPQHF.

V gene TRBV29-1 combines with J gene TRBJ1-5, with a possible D match to TRBD1 (5 bases). The CDR3 spans 13 residues. CDR1 SQVTM and CDR2 ANQGSEA come from the germline V gene. Deletions cut 4 bases from V and 2 bases from J, with 9 bases between. The CDR3 sequence: CSVGRGGNQPQHF. CDR3 DNA sequence: TGCAGCGTTGGAAGGGGAGGCAATCAGCCCCAGCATTTT.

This chain connects TRBV6-5 to TRBJ1-1; D gene uncertain. Germline CDR1 MNHEY, CDR2 SVGAGI. CDR3 size: 13 residues. Trimming stripped 5 bases from V and 1 base from J, with 8 bases between. DNA of the CDR3: TGTGCCAGCAGTCCCGACACGAACACTGAAGCTTTCTTT. The encoded protein is CASSPDTNTEAFF.

This clonotype has just one count. For the CDR3, the DNA is TGTGCCAGCAGCCAATCCGAAGGGCAGGGGACGGGAGCTTTCTTT. Translation: CASSQSEGQGTGAFF. The gene calls are TRBV3-1 and TRBJ1-1; possibly TRBD1 for D (6 bases). V dropped 2 bases and J dropped 10 bases, with 20 bases sitting between them. This CDR3 comprises 15 residues. CDR1 is LGHDT, CDR2 YNNKEL, per germline (reference sequence).

The chain uses TRBV29-1 and TRBJ2-1, with TRBD1 matching over 7 bases. Trimming at V came to 6 bases and at J to 12 bases, leaving 20 bases not matched to a gene. Per the germline V gene, CDR1 is SQVTM and CDR2 is ANQGSEA. The CDR3 totals 15 residues. The CDR3 nucleotides are TGCAGCGTCAGTCCCCACCTTAGGACAGGCGAATCGCAGTTCTTC. Its protein is CSVSPHLRTGESQFF.

This chain connects TRBV30 to TRBJ2-1; the match to TRBD2 covers 7 bases. Germline CDR1 and CDR2: GTSNPN and SVGIG (reference sequence). V was clipped by 1 base and J by 3 bases; unmatched bases: 6. The CDR3 contains 15 residues. The CDR3, as DNA: TGTGCCTGGAGTGATGGAGCGGGATTCTACAATGAGCAGTTCTTC. It codes for CAWSDGAGFYNEQFF.